The present TCR beta chain was sequenced within a study of blood T cell repertoires in COVID-19. Turning to the study itself: Acute-phase and convalescent COVID-19 samples originated in the United States, Italy and Spain. Sources were T cells, B-cell-depleted T cells, or PBMCs; the material itself was cDNA or gDNA.

Original analysis: Amplification of reference gene primers was used by the study to estimate nucleated cell counts. TCRdb's copy holds only in-frame clones and misses some; the assay was immunoSEQ multiplex PCR. V, J and clone size are those of that table, while D and trimming were read from the DNA. The table shows under 350,000 clones, with around 90% occurring only once. The V gene's germline CDR1 is SNHLY and CDR2 FYNNEI. With V trimmed by 9 bases and J by 2 bases, 0 bases remained unmatched. The CDR3 covers 11 residues. Source material: peripheral blood. The clonotype was recovered from a man aged 50 or older with acute or convalescent COVID-19. The chain uses TRBV2 and TRBJ1-2; TRBD1 matches 7 bases. For the CDR3, the DNA is TGTGCCAGGACAGGGAACTATGGCTACACCTTC. Protein product: CARTGNYGYTF.